This T cell receptor beta chain was found in a study of cytomegalovirus exposure and HLA in healthy donors. Vbeta (60) and Jbeta (13) primers were used in the PCR. Original handling: In a later analysis, of 84 million or so unique beta chains, about 11 million appeared in at least two donors. TCRdb's copy holds only in-frame clones and misses some; the assay was immunoSEQ multiplex PCR. Clonal size and the V and J genes are those of that table, whereas D and trimming came from the DNA. The sample contains some 96,000 clones, around 76% of which appear only once. This clone came up once. The length of the CDR3 is 13 residues. Germline V gives CDR1 WNHNN, CDR2 SYGVQD (reference sequence). Trimming stripped 2 bases from V and 7 bases from J, with 9 bases between.

The chain links TRBV10-1 to TRBJ2-1; D not certain. This sequence was found in a man aged 40-49 years in good health and CMV-seropositive. Sequenced input: PBMCs. CDR3: CASSELARNEQFF. In DNA form, the CDR3 reads TGCGCCAGCAGTGAGCTGGCGCGGAATGAGCAGTTCTTC.